Listed below are T cell receptor beta chains from one sample, sequenced in a study of T cells expressing NK-cell markers. TCRdb reprocessed the 5' RACE reads and stores each CDR3 protein as one record, lacking DNA. The listing records 130,000 to 150,000 distinct CDR3 sequences. The sample taken for sequencing was blood T cells: a sorted CD56 or NKG2C T cell subset, CD4+ or CD8+ T cells, or bulk PBMC T cells (not recorded which). These TCRs come from a man between 18 and 35 years old in good health. Each CDR3 is given with its conserved first and last residue.

J,V,CDR3
TRBJ1-4,TRBV27,CASSHTLPGVGREKLFF
TRBJ2-5,TRBV7-6,CASSSATAGGLETQYF
TRBJ1-4,TRBV7-9,CASSLIGILFF
TRBJ2-1,TRBV19,CASSQTGTGGFEQFF
TRBJ2-1,TRBV4-2,CASSQGGSGRDNEQFF
TRBJ2-1,TRBV4-3,CASSQGSAGETEQFF
TRBJ2-1,TRBV7-9,CASSLGGKGTQSHEQFF
TRBJ2-1,TRBV5-1,CASRQGFNEQFF
TRBJ2-2,TRBV24-1,CATSDPGETGELFF
TRBJ2-5,TRBV15,CATSRKEETQYF
TRBJ2-3,TRBV7-7,CASSPTGAVTDTQYF
TRBJ2-1,TRBV2,CASSPIRDRDFPSNNEQFF
TRBJ2-7,TRBV20-1,CSARPPEPYEQYF
TRBJ1-1,TRBV27,CASSLQGALYTEAFF
TRBJ2-2,TRBV19,CASSILTLQANTGELFF
TRBJ2-3,TRBV29-1,CSVSPGVERDTQYF
TRBJ2-2,TRBV7-2,CASSLAPGASPNTGELFF
TRBJ2-1,TRBV6-1,CASSGLAEWAYNEQFF
TRBJ2-1,TRBV6-5,CASSYTGNYNEQFF
TRBJ2-1,TRBV28,CASRSGLAGDYNEQFF
TRBJ1-1,TRBV19,CASSISLGAEAFF
TRBJ2-2,TRBV13,CASSLRAGELFF
TRBJ2-4,TRBV29-1,CSVEGQGVTYF
TRBJ2-3,TRBV27,CASGIQSPGLGTDTQYF
TRBJ2-2,TRBV6-6,CASSSNGELFF
TRBJ2-4,TRBV6-5,CASSYKGYAKNIQYF
TRBJ2-1,TRBV7-8,CASSPPRRLAEDYNEQFF
TRBJ2-1,TRBV5-6,CASSLGLAGPDNEQFF
TRBJ2-1,TRBV4-1,CASSQDPSEQFF
TRBJ2-3,TRBV20-1,CSALRVDTQYF
TRBJ2-1,TRBV27,CASSPIAGEQFF